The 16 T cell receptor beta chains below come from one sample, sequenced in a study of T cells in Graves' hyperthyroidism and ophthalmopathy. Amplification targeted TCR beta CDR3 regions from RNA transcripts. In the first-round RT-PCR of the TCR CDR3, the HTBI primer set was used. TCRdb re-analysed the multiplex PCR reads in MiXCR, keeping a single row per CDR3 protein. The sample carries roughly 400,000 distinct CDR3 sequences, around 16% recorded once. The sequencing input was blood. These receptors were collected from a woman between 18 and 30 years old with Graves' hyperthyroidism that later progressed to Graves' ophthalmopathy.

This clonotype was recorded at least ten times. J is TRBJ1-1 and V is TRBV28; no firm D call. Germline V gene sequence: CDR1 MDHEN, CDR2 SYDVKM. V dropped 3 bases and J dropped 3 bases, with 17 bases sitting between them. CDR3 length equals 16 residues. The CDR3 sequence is CASSLGQASRHTEAFF. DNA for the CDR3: TGTGCCAGCAGTTTGGGTCAGGCGTCGCGGCACACTGAAGCTTTCTTT.

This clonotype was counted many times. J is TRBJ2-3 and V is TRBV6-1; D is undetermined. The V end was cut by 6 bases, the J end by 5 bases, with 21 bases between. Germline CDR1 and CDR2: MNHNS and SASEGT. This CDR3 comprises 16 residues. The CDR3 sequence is CASSPAEWARVDTQYF. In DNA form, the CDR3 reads TGTGCCAGCAGCCCGGCGGAATGGGCTCGTGTAGATACGCAGTATTTT.

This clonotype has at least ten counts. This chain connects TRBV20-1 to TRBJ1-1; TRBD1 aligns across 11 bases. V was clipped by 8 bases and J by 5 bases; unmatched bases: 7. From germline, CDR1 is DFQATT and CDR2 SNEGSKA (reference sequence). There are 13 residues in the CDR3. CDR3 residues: CSTNGQGATEAFF. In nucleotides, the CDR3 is TGCAGTACGAACGGACAGGGGGCAACTGAAGCTTTCTTT.

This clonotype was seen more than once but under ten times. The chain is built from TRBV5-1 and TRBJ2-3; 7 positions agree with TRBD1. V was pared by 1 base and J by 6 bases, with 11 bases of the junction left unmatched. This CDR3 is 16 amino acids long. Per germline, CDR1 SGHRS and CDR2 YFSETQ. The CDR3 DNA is TGCGCCAGCAGCTTGTTCGACAGGGACCAATTGGATACGCAGTATTTT. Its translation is CASSLFDRDQLDTQYF.

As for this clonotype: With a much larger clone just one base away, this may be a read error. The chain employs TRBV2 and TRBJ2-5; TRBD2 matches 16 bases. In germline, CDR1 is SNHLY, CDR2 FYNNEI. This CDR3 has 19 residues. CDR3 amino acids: CASRQTGTSGRARGESQYF. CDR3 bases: TGTGCCAGCAGGCAGACCGGGACTAGCGGGAGGGCCCGGGGAGAGTCCCAGTACTTC.

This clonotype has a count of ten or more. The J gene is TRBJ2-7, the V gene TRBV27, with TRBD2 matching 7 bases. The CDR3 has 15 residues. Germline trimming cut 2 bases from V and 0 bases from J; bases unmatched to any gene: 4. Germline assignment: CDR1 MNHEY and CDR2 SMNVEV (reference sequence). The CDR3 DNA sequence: TGTGCCAGCAGTTTAAAGGGACTAAGCTCCTACGAGCAGTACTTC. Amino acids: CASSLKGLSSYEQYF.

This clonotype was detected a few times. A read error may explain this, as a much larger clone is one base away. The CDR3, as DNA: TGTGCCAGCAGCCAAGAGTGGACTGGCGGGAGATTAGCCAAAAACATTCAGTACTTC. Protein: CASSQEWTGGRLAKNIQYF. J is TRBJ2-4 and V is TRBV3-1; 7 bases fit TRBD2. The germline CDR1 and CDR2 sequences are LGHDT and YNNKEL (reference sequence). J was trimmed by 0 bases and V by 0 bases; bases with no gene match: 11. The CDR3 consists of 19 residues.

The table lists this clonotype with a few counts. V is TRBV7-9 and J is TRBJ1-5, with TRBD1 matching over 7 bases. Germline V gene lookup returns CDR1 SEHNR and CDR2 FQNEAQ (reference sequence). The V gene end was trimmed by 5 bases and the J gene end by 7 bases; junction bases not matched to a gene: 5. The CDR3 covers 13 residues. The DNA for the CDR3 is TGTGCCAGCAGCGAGACAGGGATGCAGCCCCAGCATTTT. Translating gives CASSETGMQPQHF.

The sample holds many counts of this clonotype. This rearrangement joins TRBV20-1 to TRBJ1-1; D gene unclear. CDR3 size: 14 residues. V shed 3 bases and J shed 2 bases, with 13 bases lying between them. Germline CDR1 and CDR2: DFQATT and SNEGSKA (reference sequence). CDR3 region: CSASGVPVNTEAFF. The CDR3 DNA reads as TGCAGTGCTAGCGGGGTACCGGTAAACACTGAAGCTTTCTTT.

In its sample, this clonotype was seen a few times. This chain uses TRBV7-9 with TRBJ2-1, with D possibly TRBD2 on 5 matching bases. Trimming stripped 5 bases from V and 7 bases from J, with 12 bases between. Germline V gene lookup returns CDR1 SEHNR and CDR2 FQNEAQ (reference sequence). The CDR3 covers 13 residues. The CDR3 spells CASSTGKQNEQFF. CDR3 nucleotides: TGTGCCAGCAGCACGGGAAAGCAGAATGAGCAGTTCTTC. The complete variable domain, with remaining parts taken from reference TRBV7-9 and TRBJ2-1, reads DTGVSQNPRHKITKRGQNVTFRCDPISEHNRLYWYRQTLGQGPEFLTYFQNEAQLEKSRLLSDRFSAERPKGSFSTLEIQRTEQGDSAMYLCASSTGKQNEQFFGPGTRLTVL.

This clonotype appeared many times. The CDR3: CASSPITGTPYEQYF. As DNA, the CDR3 is TGTGCCAGCAGCCCGATCACCGGGACGCCCTACGAGCAGTACTTC. The chain links TRBV7-2 to TRBJ2-7; D may be TRBD1 or TRBD2 (5 bases each). Germline lookup yields CDR1 SGHTA and CDR2 FQGNSA. The CDR3 consists of 15 residues. V was cut by 5 bases and J by 2 bases, with 16 bases left in between.

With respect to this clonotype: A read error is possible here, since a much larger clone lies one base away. CDR3 sequence reads: CASSGLVNAGELFF. For the CDR3, the DNA is TGTGCCAGCTCAGGACTAGTTAACGCCGGGGAGCTGTTTTTT. J is TRBJ2-2 and V is TRBV18; TRBD2 matches at 7 bases. After removal of 5 bases from V and 6 bases from J, the junction contained 6 bases not matched to a gene. CDR1 KGHSH and CDR2 LQKENI come from the germline V gene. The CDR3 extends over 14 amino acids.

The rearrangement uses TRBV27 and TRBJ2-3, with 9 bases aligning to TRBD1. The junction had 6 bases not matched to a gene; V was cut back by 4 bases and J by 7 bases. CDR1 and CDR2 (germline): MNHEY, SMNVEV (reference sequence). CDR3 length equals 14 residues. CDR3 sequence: CASSSDRGGNTQYF. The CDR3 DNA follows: TGTGCCAGCAGTTCAGACAGGGGGGGAAATACGCAGTATTTT.

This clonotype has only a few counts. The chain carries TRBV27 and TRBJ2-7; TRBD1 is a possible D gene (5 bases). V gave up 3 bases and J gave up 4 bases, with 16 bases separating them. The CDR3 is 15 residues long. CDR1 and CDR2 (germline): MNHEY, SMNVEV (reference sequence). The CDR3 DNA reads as TGTGCCAGCAGTTTGAGCCCACAGGCACTTTACGAGCAGTACTTC. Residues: CASSLSPQALYEQYF.

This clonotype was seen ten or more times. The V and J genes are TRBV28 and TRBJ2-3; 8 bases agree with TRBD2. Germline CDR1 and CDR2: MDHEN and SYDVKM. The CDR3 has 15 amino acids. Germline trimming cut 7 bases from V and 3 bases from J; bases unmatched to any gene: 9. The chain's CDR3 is CASTEGAGGTDTQYF. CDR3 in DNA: TGTGCCAGCACCGAAGGGGCGGGAGGTACAGATACGCAGTATTTT. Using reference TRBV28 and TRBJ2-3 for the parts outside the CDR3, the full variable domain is DVKVTQSSRYLVKRTGEKVFLECVQDMDHENMFWYRQDPGLGLRLIYFSYDVKMKEKGDIPEGYSVSREKKERFSLILESASTNQTSMYLCASTEGAGGTDTQYFGPGTRLTVL.

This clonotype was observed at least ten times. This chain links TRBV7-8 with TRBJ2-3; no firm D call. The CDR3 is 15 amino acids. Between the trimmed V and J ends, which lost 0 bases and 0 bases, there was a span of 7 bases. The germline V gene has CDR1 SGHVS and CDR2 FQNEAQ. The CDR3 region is CASSLASTSTDTQYF. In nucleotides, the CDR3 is TGTGCCAGCAGCTTAGCCTCCACTAGCACAGATACGCAGTATTTT.